A selection of T cell receptor beta chains follows, all from one sample in a study of blood T cell repertoires in COVID-19. Produced via immunoSEQ multiplex PCR; TCRdb's table is partial and in-frame only. The sample shows 210,000 or so clones, around nine tenths of them seen only once. Sequenced: PBMCs or T cells enriched from blood (not recorded which). Receptors were obtained from a woman between 25 and 40 years old who had been exposed to COVID-19. The CDR3 runs from the conserved cysteine through the conserved F or W. D genes are given only for firm matches. Expanded clones get a size class; other rows say once, few or many, or leave the size out.

v_gene: TRBV5-5; d_gene: .; j_gene: TRBJ1-5; abundance: .; CDR3nt: TGTGCCAGCAGCTTACAGGGTCCGAGCAATCAGCCCCAGCATTTT; CDR3aa: CASSLQGPSNQPQHF
v_gene: TRBV28; d_gene: .; j_gene: TRBJ2-7; abundance: .; CDR3nt: TGTGCCAGCAGTACCGGTTACGAGCAGTACTTC; CDR3aa: CASSTGYEQYF
v_gene: TRBV5-1; d_gene: TRBD1; j_gene: TRBJ2-2; abundance: .; CDR3nt: TGCGCCAGCAGCTCCGGGACAGGGCATCGGGTCGCCGGGGAGCTGTTTTTT; CDR3aa: CASSSGTGHRVAGELFF
v_gene: TRBV5-1; d_gene: TRBD1; j_gene: TRBJ2-3; abundance: .; CDR3nt: TGCGCCAGCAGCTTACCCCCAGGGGGCCGTACAGATACGCAGTATTTT; CDR3aa: CASSLPPGGRTDTQYF
v_gene: TRBV10-2; d_gene: .; j_gene: TRBJ1-1; abundance: .; CDR3nt: TGCGCCAGCCAGGGGCTATTGAACACTGAAGCTTTCTTT; CDR3aa: CASQGLLNTEAFF
v_gene: TRBV3-1/TRBV3-2; d_gene: TRBD2; j_gene: TRBJ2-7; abundance: .; CDR3nt: TGTGCCAGCAGCCAAGATACTAGCGGGAGGCTCGAGCAGTACTTC; CDR3aa: CASSQDTSGRLEQYF
v_gene: TRBV5-1; d_gene: .; j_gene: TRBJ2-1; abundance: .; CDR3nt: TGCGCCAGCAGCTCGCAGGGTGAGCAGTTCTTC; CDR3aa: CASSSQGEQFF
v_gene: TRBV6-5; d_gene: .; j_gene: TRBJ2-2; abundance: .; CDR3nt: TGTGCCAGCAGCCGGGGGACCGGGGAGCTGTTTTTT; CDR3aa: CASSRGTGELFF
v_gene: TRBV15; d_gene: .; j_gene: TRBJ2-7; abundance: .; CDR3nt: TGTGCCACCAGCAGAGCGGGCAGGGCATACGAGCAGTACTTC; CDR3aa: CATSRAGRAYEQYF
v_gene: TRBV7-9; d_gene: TRBD2; j_gene: TRBJ2-5; abundance: .; CDR3nt: TGTGCCAGCAGCCAAAGACTAGCGGGAGAGACCCAGTACTTC; CDR3aa: CASSQRLAGETQYF
v_gene: TRBV28; d_gene: TRBD2; j_gene: TRBJ2-1; abundance: .; CDR3nt: TGTGCCAGCAGTCTACCCCCCTTGACTAGCGGGAGCGGGGACAGCTCCTACAATGAGCAGTTCTTC; CDR3aa: CASSLPPLTSGSGDSSYNEQFF
v_gene: TRBV11-2; d_gene: .; j_gene: TRBJ2-1; abundance: .; CDR3nt: TGTGCCAGCAGCTTAGGCGGCAGCTTCAATGAGCAGTTCTTC; CDR3aa: CASSLGGSFNEQFF
v_gene: TRBV11-2; d_gene: TRBD2; j_gene: TRBJ2-1; abundance: .; CDR3nt: TGTGCCAGCAGCAGGACTAGCGGGAGGACAACCTACAATGAGCAGTTCTTC; CDR3aa: CASSRTSGRTTYNEQFF
v_gene: TRBV25-1; d_gene: .; j_gene: TRBJ1-3; abundance: few; CDR3nt: TGTGCCAGCAGCTCCCCAGGAGGACGTAACACCATATATTTT; CDR3aa: CASSSPGGRNTIYF
v_gene: TRBV4-1; d_gene: .; j_gene: TRBJ1-4; abundance: .; CDR3nt: TGCGCCAGCAGCCAAGGGAGGTCGGGTGAAAAACTGTTTTTT; CDR3aa: CASSQGRSGEKLFF
v_gene: TRBV7-2; d_gene: TRBD1; j_gene: TRBJ1-1; abundance: .; CDR3nt: TGTGCCAGCAGCTTAGTAGGCAGGGGGGACACTGAAGCTTTCTTT; CDR3aa: CASSLVGRGDTEAFF
v_gene: TRBV10-2; d_gene: TRBD2; j_gene: TRBJ2-1; abundance: .; CDR3nt: TGCGCCAGCAGTGAGTCGCTAATTAGCGGGAGGGCCAATCCTGAGCAGTTCTTC; CDR3aa: CASSESLISGRANPEQFF
v_gene: TRBV25-1; d_gene: TRBD2; j_gene: TRBJ2-1; abundance: .; CDR3nt: TGTGCCAGCAGTGGTCAAGTAGCGGGATCCTACAATGAGCAGTTCTTC; CDR3aa: CASSGQVAGSYNEQFF
v_gene: TRBV11-3; d_gene: .; j_gene: TRBJ2-3; abundance: once; CDR3nt: TGTGCCAGCAGCCCACAACGAGGGAGCACAGATACGCAGTATTTT; CDR3aa: CASSPQRGSTDTQYF
v_gene: TRBV14; d_gene: .; j_gene: TRBJ2-7; abundance: once; CDR3nt: TGTGCCAGCAGCCAAGATGCGGGCAGCGAGCAGTACTTC; CDR3aa: CASSQDAGSEQYF
v_gene: TRBV13; d_gene: .; j_gene: TRBJ1-2; abundance: .; CDR3nt: TGTGCCAGCAGCCGGGGGAGGGAAAACATAAACTATGGCTACACCTTC; CDR3aa: CASSRGRENINYGYTF
v_gene: TRBV5-1; d_gene: .; j_gene: TRBJ2-5; abundance: .; CDR3nt: TGCGCCAGCAGCTTGACCCGGGTTGAAGAGACCCAGTACTTC; CDR3aa: CASSLTRVEETQYF
v_gene: TRBV30; d_gene: TRBD1; j_gene: TRBJ1-1; abundance: .; CDR3nt: TGTGCCTGGAGTTCGACAGGGGGGAACACTGAAGCTTTCTTT; CDR3aa: CAWSSTGGNTEAFF
v_gene: TRBV6-5; d_gene: .; j_gene: TRBJ2-7; abundance: .; CDR3nt: TGTGCCAGCAGTTACGGGGCGGGATCCGCCTACGAGCAGTACTTC; CDR3aa: CASSYGAGSAYEQYF
v_gene: TRBV18; d_gene: .; j_gene: TRBJ1-1; abundance: .; CDR3nt: TGTGCCAGCTCACCATCCCCCTCCCAGGGGCTTCTGAACACTGAAGCTTTCTTT; CDR3aa: CASSPSPSQGLLNTEAFF
v_gene: TRBV11-2; d_gene: .; j_gene: TRBJ2-1; abundance: .; CDR3nt: TGTGCCAGCAGCCGACATAAGAGTAACGAGTTCTTC; CDR3aa: CASSRHKSNEFF
v_gene: TRBV12-3/TRBV12-4; d_gene: TRBD1; j_gene: TRBJ2-7; abundance: .; CDR3nt: TGTGCCAGCAGTCGACAGGGCTACGAGCAGTACTTC; CDR3aa: CASSRQGYEQYF